These 27 T cell receptor beta chains share one sample of origin, sequenced in a study of blood T cells in healthy people across ages. Next came a second PCR, run for about 6 to 12 cycles, which used a sample-barcoded 5' primer along with a J-beta primer mix. Each CDR3 protein is one row after TCRdb ran MiXCR on the 5' RACE reads. The data show roughly 1.5 million distinct CDR3 sequences, with 42% seen just once and under 5% held by the top ten. The sequenced material came from blood. Receptors were obtained from a woman under 30 in good health.

This clonotype was seen many times. The chain links TRBV20-1 to TRBJ2-7; 8 nucleotides agree with TRBD1. V was pared by 7 bases and J by 0 bases, with 14 bases of the junction left unmatched. Germline-derived CDR1 and CDR2 are DFQATT and SNEGSKA (reference sequence). This CDR3 region has 16 residues. CDR3 bases: TGCAGTGTCAGGACAGGGCGTGCGGGAATCTCCTACGAGCAGTACTTC. Encoded protein: CSVRTGRAGISYEQYF.

The sample holds a few counts of this clonotype. The chain has TRBV20-1 and TRBJ1-2, with 7 bases matching TRBD1. The junction had 8 bases not matched to a gene; V was cut back by 6 bases and J by 1 base. CDR3 length equals 14 residues. Germline V CDR1 and CDR2: DFQATT, SNEGSKA (reference sequence). CDR3 nucleotides: TGCAGTGCCTCATCAGACAGGGTTAACTATGGCTACACCTTC. It encodes CSASSDRVNYGYTF.

The J gene is TRBJ2-1, the V gene TRBV2, with D possibly TRBD1 on 6 matching bases. Germline V gene data show CDR1 as SNHLY and CDR2 as FYNNEI. V lost 5 bases to trimming and J lost 3 bases, with 14 bases between them. The CDR3 length is 15 residues. The chain's CDR3 is CASSQDSIGYNEQFF. The CDR3, as DNA: TGTGCCAGCAGTCAGGACAGCATCGGCTACAATGAGCAGTTCTTC.

Details on this clonotype: A clone one base away is much larger, so this may be a read error. This chain joins TRBV29-1 and TRBJ2-1; 9 bases map to TRBD2. The CDR3 is 13 residues long. Germline V gene lookup returns CDR1 SQVTM and CDR2 ANQGSEA. As DNA, the CDR3 is TGCAGCGTTGGCGGGAGGGGATACAATGAGCGGTTCTTC. Translating gives CSVGGRGYNERFF.

The CDR3 DNA reads as TGTGCCAGCAGTCCCGGGACACATTTCGAACCCACAGATGTGGAGTATTTT. Translation: CASSPGTHFEPTDVEYF. This rearrangement joins TRBV12-3 or TRBV12-4 to TRBJ2-3; D possibly corresponds to TRBD1 (6 bases). The V end was cut by 5 bases, the J end by 13 bases, with 31 bases between. The CDR3 extends over 17 amino acids.

The chain links TRBV4-1 to TRBJ2-7; unclear D gene. From germline, CDR1 is MGHRA and CDR2 YSYEKL. V lost 0 bases to trimming and J lost 3 bases, with 9 bases between them. The CDR3 is 14 amino acids. CDR3 loop: CASSQDGRLYEQYF. The CDR3 bases are TGCGCCAGCAGCCAAGATGGACGTCTCTACGAGCAGTACTTC.

This clonotype was seen a handful of times. The chain is built from TRBV6-5 and TRBJ2-7; TRBD2 agrees at 7 bases. The V segment lost 5 bases and the J segment 3 bases; nucleotides outside the gene matches: 13. CDR3 length equals 16 residues. From germline, CDR1 is MNHEY and CDR2 SVGAGI. CDR3 loop: CASSRTGGTVSYEQYF. In nucleotides, the CDR3 is TGTGCCAGCAGTAGAACCGGGGGGACTGTAAGCTACGAGCAGTACTTC.

There are a few counts of this clonotype. In nucleotides, the CDR3 is TGCGCCAGCAGTTCCGAGGGGTTTACGGGGTACGAGCAGTACTTC. Amino acids: CASSSEGFTGYEQYF. The chain carries TRBV5-1 and TRBJ2-7; D assignment may be TRBD1 or TRBD2 (5 bases each). The germline V gene encodes CDR1 SGHRS and CDR2 YFSETQ. CDR3 length: 15 amino acids. The V and J ends lost 5 bases and 4 bases respectively, with 19 bases between them.

The V and J genes are TRBV20-1 and TRBJ2-5; D not certain. The CDR3 is 14 residues long. Germline values: CDR1 DFQATT, CDR2 SNEGSKA (reference sequence). Between the trimmed V and J ends, which lost 6 bases and 13 bases, there was a span of 27 bases. CDR3 coding DNA: TGCAGTGCAGTCGGCCGCTCCAGTAGGTCCCCTCCGTACTTC. This codes for CSAVGRSSRSPPYF.

The rearrangement links TRBV27 to TRBJ1-5, with 12 bases identical to TRBD1. The V and J ends lost 2 bases and 6 bases, in that order; junction bases with no gene match: 2. The CDR3 length is 15 residues. CDR1 is MNHEY, CDR2 SMNVEV, per germline (reference sequence). DNA for the CDR3: TGTGCCAGCAGTTTAGGGGGACAGGGGGCTCAGCCCCAGCATTTT. Residues: CASSLGGQGAQPQHF.

The chain links TRBV4-3 to TRBJ2-3; D remains unclear. Trimming stripped 0 bases from V and 5 bases from J, with 6 bases between. The germline gives CDR1 LGHNA, CDR2 YSLEER. The CDR3 spans 13 residues. The CDR3 loop reads CASSQDHQDTQYF. The CDR3 DNA is TGCGCCAGCAGCCAAGATCACCAAGATACGCAGTATTTT.

This chain connects TRBV5-1 to TRBJ2-2; D is uncertain. CDR3 length: 15 amino acids. V lost 2 bases, J lost 3 bases, and 11 bases lay in between. The germline gives CDR1 SGHRS, CDR2 YFSETQ. This CDR3 reads CASSFSGADTGELFF. In DNA, the CDR3 is TGCGCCAGCAGCTTTTCGGGCGCTGACACCGGGGAGCTGTTTTTT.

The gene calls are TRBV3-1 and TRBJ2-1, with 8 bases fitting TRBD1. V lost 4 bases, J lost 0 bases, and 11 bases stayed unmatched. CDR1 is LGHDT, CDR2 YNNKEL, per germline (reference sequence). The CDR3 consists of 18 residues. The CDR3 region has the DNA TGTGCCAGCAGCCCAACCCTAGGACAGGGAAGCTCCTACAATGAGCAGTTCTTC. The encoded protein is CASSPTLGQGSSYNEQFF.

This clonotype occurred a few times. The chain links TRBV12-3 or TRBV12-4 to TRBJ2-2; D not resolved. The CDR3 loop spans 14 amino acids. The V end was cut by 7 bases, the J end by 4 bases, with 13 bases between. The CDR3 bases are TGTGCCAGCAAGCAGGCAATTTCCACCGGGGAGCTGTTTTTT. Translation gives CASKQAISTGELFF.

The chain links TRBV12-3 or TRBV12-4 to TRBJ2-5; D remains ambiguous. The CDR3 totals 10 residues. The V end lost 8 bases, the J end lost 11 bases, and 12 bases lay between the germline ends. CDR3 DNA sequence: TGTGCCAGCGCCGACAATGAGCAGTACTTC. It yields the protein CASADNEQYF.

CDR3 loop: CASSESGGRAYGYTF. The CDR3 DNA is TGTGCCAGCAGTGAATCAGGGGGCCGGGCCTATGGCTACACCTTC. The chain is built from TRBV25-1 and TRBJ1-2, with 8 bases aligning to TRBD1. This CDR3 comprises 15 residues. In germline, CDR1 is MGHDK, CDR2 SYGVNS. Losses at the gene ends were 1 base for V and 4 bases for J; bases not matched to a gene: 5.

This clonotype has only a few counts. The chain combines TRBV29-1 with TRBJ1-3; no reliable D call. The V end was cut by 5 bases, the J end by 0 bases, with 5 bases between. The germline gives CDR1 SQVTM, CDR2 ANQGSEA. The CDR3 length is 12 residues. CDR3 in amino acids: CSVLSSGNTIYF. The CDR3 DNA follows: TGCAGCGTTCTCTCCTCTGGAAACACCATATATTTT.

Note on this clonotype: A read error may produce the germline difference seen at one junction end. The chain combines TRBV3-1 with TRBJ2-2; the D gene is possibly TRBD1 (5 bases). The CDR3 has 13 residues. CDR1 and CDR2 (germline): LGHDT, YNNKEL (reference sequence). The CDR3 reads CASSHEDTRELFF. The CDR3 DNA follows: TGTGCCAGCAGCCACGAGGACACCAGGGAGCTGTTTTTT.

The chain links TRBV9 to TRBJ2-3, with D uncertain. Germline values: CDR1 SGDLS, CDR2 YYNGEE. The CDR3 loop spans 13 amino acids. The V end lost 4 bases, the J end lost 7 bases, and 13 bases lay between the germline ends. The CDR3 bases are TGTGCCAGCAGCAGAGCGATGCGGAATACGCAGTATTTT. Translated: CASSRAMRNTQYF. The full variable domain, rest sourced from reference TRBV9 and TRBJ2-3, is DSGVTQTPKHLITATGQRVTLRCSPRSGDLSVYWYQQSLDQGLQFLIQYYNGEERAKGNILERFSAQQFPDLHSELNLSSLELGDSALYFCASSRAMRNTQYFGPGTRLTVL.

The J gene is TRBJ2-1, the V gene TRBV19; TRBD2 is a possible D gene (6 bases). This CDR3 comprises 11 residues. Trimming pared 4 bases from V and 13 bases from J, leaving 11 bases between. The germline V gene has CDR1 LNHDA and CDR2 SQIVND (reference sequence). The CDR3 here is CASSRWEAQFF. The CDR3 DNA is TGTGCCAGTAGTAGGTGGGAGGCCCAGTTCTTC.

This clonotype was detected a few times. The chain recombines TRBV6-4 with TRBJ2-3, with 12 bases lining up with TRBD1. Germline V lookup: CDR1 MRHNA, CDR2 SNTAGT. V lost 6 bases, J lost 5 bases, and 6 bases stayed unmatched. CDR3 length: 15 amino acids. The CDR3 region is CASRAGTGGRDTQYF. In DNA, the CDR3 is TGTGCCAGCAGGGCCGGGACAGGGGGCAGAGATACGCAGTATTTT.

The gene calls are TRBV27 and TRBJ2-5, with D perhaps given as TRBD1 or TRBD2 (5 bases each). The CDR3 spans 16 residues. V was shortened by 2 bases and J by 2 bases, with 15 bases between the two germline ends. Germline values: CDR1 MNHEY, CDR2 SMNVEV (reference sequence). CDR3 protein: CASSLRPGTVQETQYF. CDR3 nucleotides: TGTGCCAGCAGTTTAAGACCGGGGACGGTACAAGAGACCCAGTACTTC.

V gene TRBV9 combines with J gene TRBJ1-1; D is unclear. Trimming shortened V by 2 bases and J by 6 bases, and 17 bases separated the two germline ends. The germline V gene has CDR1 SGDLS and CDR2 YYNGEE. This CDR3 spans 15 amino acids. DNA for the CDR3: TGTGCCAGCAGCGTTACCACCGACTTCGATTCTGAAGCTTTCTTT. This sequence encodes CASSVTTDFDSEAFF.

This sequence joins TRBV7-3 and TRBJ1-1, with a tentative D call TRBD1 (6 bases). This CDR3 spans 13 amino acids. V was cut by 6 bases and J by 4 bases, with 12 bases left in between. The germline V gene has CDR1 SGHTA and CDR2 FQGTGA. The CDR3 spells CASSQGPLTEAFF. The CDR3 nucleotides are TGTGCCAGCAGTCAGGGGCCTCTCACTGAAGCTTTCTTT.

This clonotype was picked up a small number of times. V and J are TRBV7-2 and TRBJ1-2; TRBD1 matches at 9 bases. Germline values: CDR1 SGHTA, CDR2 FQGNSA. Losses at the gene ends were 5 bases for V and 7 bases for J; bases not matched to a gene: 11. This CDR3 has 15 residues. The CDR3, as DNA: TGTGCCAGCAGCCCGTCCGGGACAGGGCCTTCTGGCTACACCTTC. Translating it yields CASSPSGTGPSGYTF.

Worth noting for this clonotype: A much larger clone lies one base from this, so it may be a read error. The J gene is TRBJ2-5, the V gene TRBV6-2 or TRBV6-3; TRBD1 matches 7 bases. The J call may be mistaken, given a closer DNA end match to TRBJ2-7. Germline V gene sequence: CDR1 MNHEY, CDR2 SVGEGT. The CDR3 extends over 12 amino acids. CDR3 region: CASRTGRYEQYF. CDR3 bases: TGTGCCAGCAGGACAGGGCGCTACGAGCAGTACTTC.

The chain has TRBV11-2 and TRBJ1-1, with 10 bases matching TRBD1. CDR1 and CDR2 (germline): SGHAT, FQNNGV. Trimming took 1 base from V and 1 from J; bases not matched to a gene: 0. The CDR3 covers 15 residues. The CDR3 protein is CASSLGDRGNTEAFF. The CDR3 nucleotides read TGTGCCAGCAGCTTAGGGGACAGGGGGAACACTGAAGCTTTCTTT.